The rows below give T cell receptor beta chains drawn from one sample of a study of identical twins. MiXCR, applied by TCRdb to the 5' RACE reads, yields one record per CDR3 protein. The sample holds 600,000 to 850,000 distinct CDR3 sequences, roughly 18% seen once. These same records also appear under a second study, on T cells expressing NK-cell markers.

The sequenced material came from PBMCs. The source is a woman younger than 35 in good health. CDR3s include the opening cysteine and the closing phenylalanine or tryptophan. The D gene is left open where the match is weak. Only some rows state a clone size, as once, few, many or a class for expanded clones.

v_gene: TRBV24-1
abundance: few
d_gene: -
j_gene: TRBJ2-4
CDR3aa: CATRRSGPLGYGKNIQYF
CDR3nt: TGTGCCACCAGGAGGAGTGGCCCGCTTGGGTATGGCAAAAACATTCAGTACTTC

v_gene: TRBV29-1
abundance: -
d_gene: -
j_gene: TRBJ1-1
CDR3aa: CSVDPREAFF
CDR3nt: TGCAGCGTTGACCCAAGAGAAGCTTTCTTT

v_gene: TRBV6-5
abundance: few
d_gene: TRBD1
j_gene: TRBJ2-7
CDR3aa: CASSYSGAGTGAYEQYF
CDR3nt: TGTGCCAGCAGTTACTCGGGGGCGGGGACAGGAGCCTACGAGCAGTACTTC

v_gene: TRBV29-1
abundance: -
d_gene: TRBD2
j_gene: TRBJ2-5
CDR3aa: CSVTSGQETQYF
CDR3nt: TGCAGCGTTACTAGCGGCCAAGAGACCCAGTACTTC

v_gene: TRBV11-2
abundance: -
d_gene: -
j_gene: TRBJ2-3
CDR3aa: CASSFPGSRADTQYF
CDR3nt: TGTGCCAGCAGCTTTCCAGGGTCTCGCGCAGATACGCAGTATTTT

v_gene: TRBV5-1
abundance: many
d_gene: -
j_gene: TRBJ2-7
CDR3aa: CASSLQGVYEQYF
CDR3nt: TGCGCCAGCAGCCTCCAGGGAGTTTACGAGCAGTACTTC

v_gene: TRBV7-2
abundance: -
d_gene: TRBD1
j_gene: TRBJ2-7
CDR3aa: CASSWLGQEIYEQYF
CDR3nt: TGTGCCAGCAGTTGGCTGGGACAGGAGATCTACGAGCAGTACTTC

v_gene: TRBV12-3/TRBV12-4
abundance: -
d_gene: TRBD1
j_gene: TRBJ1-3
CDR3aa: CASSFAGGINTIYF
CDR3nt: TGTGCCAGCAGTTTCGCAGGGGGTATAAACACCATATATTTT

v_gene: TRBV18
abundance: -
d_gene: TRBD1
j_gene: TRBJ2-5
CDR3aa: CASSPSKTGGAGETQYF
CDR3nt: TGTGCCAGCTCACCATCAAAGACAGGGGGCGCGGGGGAGACCCAGTACTTC

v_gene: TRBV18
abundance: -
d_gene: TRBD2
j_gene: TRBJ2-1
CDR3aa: CASSPAGTSGSNEQFF
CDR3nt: TGTGCCAGCTCACCTGCTGGGACTAGCGGGAGTAATGAGCAGTTCTTC

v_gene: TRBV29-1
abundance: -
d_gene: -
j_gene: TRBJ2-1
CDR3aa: CSVAAWANEQFF
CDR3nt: TGCAGCGTTGCCGCGTGGGCCAATGAGCAGTTCTTC